The 30 T cell receptor beta chains given below trace back to one sample, sequenced in a study of T-cell reconstitution after alpha-beta-depleted transplantation in children. For TCRbeta, the library was prepared with unique molecular identifiers. TCRdb re-analysed the PCR reads in MiXCR, keeping a single row per CDR3 protein. The data hold 250,000 to 350,000 distinct CDR3 sequences, with 23% observed a single time. The material sequenced was PBMCs, mostly from graft donor cells, taken 180 days after TCRalphabeta/CD19-depleted stem cell transplant. Every receptor here comes from a male patient aged 10 to 17 who had a stem cell transplant for acute lymphoblastic leukemia, so the T cells may come from the graft donor.

In nucleotides, the CDR3 is TGTGCCAGCAAACGGGTTAAGGGACGGCGGGGGGAAAAACTGTTTTTT. This sequence encodes CASKRVKGRRGEKLFF. The J gene is TRBJ1-4, the V gene TRBV27, with D perhaps TRBD1 (5 bases). This CDR3 has 16 residues. The V end lost 7 bases, the J end lost 8 bases, and 23 bases lay between the germline ends. Germline loops: CDR1 MNHEY, CDR2 SMNVEV (reference sequence).

This rearrangement joins TRBV7-9 to TRBJ2-1; tentative D call: TRBD1 (5 bases). CDR3 length: 15 amino acids. The germline V and J ends were trimmed by 5 bases and 3 bases, with 14 bases remaining between them. Germline assignment: CDR1 SEHNR and CDR2 FQNEAQ (reference sequence). In DNA form, the CDR3 reads TGTGCCAGCAGCCAGGACATACCCTACTACAATGAGCAGTTCTTC. This encodes CASSQDIPYYNEQFF.

The V call is TRBV7-3, the J call TRBJ1-2; TRBD1 aligns across 9 bases. The germline CDR1 and CDR2 sequences are SGHTA and FQGTGA. Trimming at V came to 5 bases and at J to 5 bases, leaving 9 bases not matched to a gene. The CDR3 contains 15 residues. CDR3 sequence: CASSEDRGMDYGYTF. In nucleotides, the CDR3 is TGTGCCAGCAGCGAGGACAGGGGCATGGATTATGGCTACACCTTC.

The chain is built from TRBV12-3 or TRBV12-4 and TRBJ2-6; D is undetermined. CDR3 length: 14 amino acids. Trimming left V 8 bases short and J 0 bases short, with 8 bases between. DNA for the CDR3: TGTGCCAGCTCCGGGCCCTCTGGGGCCAACGTCCTGACTTTC. Its protein is CASSGPSGANVLTF.

The CDR3 here is CASSLGTSGAYEQYF. CDR3 nucleotides: TGTGCCAGCAGCCTAGGGACTAGCGGGGCCTACGAGCAGTACTTC. The gene calls are TRBV3-1 and TRBJ2-7; 13 bases are a match to TRBD2. The CDR3 length is 15 residues. The junction had 2 bases not matched to a gene; V was cut back by 4 bases and J by 2 bases. CDR1 and CDR2 from the germline V gene are LGHDT and YNNKEL (reference sequence).

This chain connects TRBV5-1 to TRBJ2-3, with TRBD2 matching over 8 bases. This CDR3 contains 16 residues. Per germline, CDR1 SGHRS and CDR2 YFSETQ. The V gene end was trimmed by 4 bases and the J gene end by 2 bases; junction bases not matched to a gene: 9. CDR3 sequence: CASSPSTSAITDTQYF. CDR3 coding DNA: TGCGCCAGCAGCCCCTCGACTAGCGCTATCACAGATACGCAGTATTTT.

This clonotype was seen more than once but under ten times. The rearrangement joins TRBV20-1 to TRBJ2-1, with D perhaps matching TRBD1 (5 bases). The ends were cut back, 0 bases at V and 6 bases at J, with 12 bases in the middle. The CDR3 is 14 amino acids. From germline, CDR1 is DFQATT and CDR2 SNEGSKA (reference sequence). CDR3 nucleotide sequence: TGCAGTGCTAGAGATGGCAGGGTCCCCAATGAGCAGTTCTTC. Amino acids: CSARDGRVPNEQFF.

This clonotype was counted between two and nine times. This chain connects TRBV2 to TRBJ1-3; D gene unclear. CDR3 length: 12 amino acids. From germline, CDR1 is SNHLY and CDR2 FYNNEI. V lost 9 bases and J 0 bases, leaving 6 bases between the germline ends. The CDR3 coding sequence is TGTGCCAGGGGTCTCTCTGGAAACACCATATATTTT. Protein: CARGLSGNTIYF. Supplemented by reference TRBV2 and TRBJ1-3, the full variable domain reads EPEVTQTPSHQVTQMGQEVILRCVPISNHLYFYWYRQILGQKVEFLVSFYNNEISEKSEIFDDQFSVERPDGSNFTLKIRSTKLEDSAMYFCARGLSGNTIYFGEGSWLTVV.

The chain links TRBV18 to TRBJ2-1, with D perhaps TRBD2 (6 bases). Germline V CDR1 and CDR2: KGHSH, LQKENI. This CDR3 has 13 residues. V was pared by 6 bases and J by 10 bases, with 16 bases between. The CDR3 here is CASSPTRGHEQFF. The CDR3 nucleotides are TGTGCCAGCTCTCCGACTAGGGGCCACGAGCAGTTCTTC.

The sample holds many counts of this clonotype. The chain carries TRBV20-1 and TRBJ1-2; tentative D call: TRBD1 (5 bases). Trimming removed 3 bases from V and 8 bases from J, with 16 bases in between. The germline V gene encodes CDR1 DFQATT and CDR2 SNEGSKA (reference sequence). CDR3 length: 13 amino acids. The CDR3 here is CSARRVTGVGYTF. The CDR3 DNA reads TGCAGTGCTAGGAGGGTTACGGGGGTGGGCTACACCTTC.

The J gene is TRBJ2-1, the V gene TRBV7-3, with 9 bases fitting TRBD1. The J segment lost 4 bases and the V segment lost 0 bases, leaving 4 bases of the junction unmatched. CDR1 and CDR2 (germline): SGHTA, FQGTGA. The CDR3 loop spans 16 amino acids. CDR3 in amino acids: CASSLTGGTGYNEQFF. CDR3 bases: TGTGCCAGCAGCTTAACGGGCGGGACAGGGTACAATGAGCAGTTCTTC.

This clonotype came up a few times. The chain carries TRBV19 and TRBJ2-7, with TRBD2 identical over 7 bases. This CDR3 comprises 16 residues. With V trimmed by 6 bases and J by 3 bases, 14 bases remained unmatched. CDR1 and CDR2 from the germline V gene are LNHDA and SQIVND (reference sequence). The DNA of the CDR3 is TGTGCCAGTAGGGCTAGCGGCCCCTTCAACCTCTACGAGCAGTACTTC. Protein: CASRASGPFNLYEQYF.

This clonotype showed up just a few times. The gene calls are TRBV5-1 and TRBJ1-2; D may be TRBD1 (5 bases). The germline V gene encodes CDR1 SGHRS and CDR2 YFSETQ. V lost 0 bases and J lost 9, with 18 bases in between. The CDR3 runs 15 residues. CDR3 DNA: TGCGCCAGCAGCTTGGCGGGCAGCCGGGGGACGAGCTACACCTTC. This gives the protein CASSLAGSRGTSYTF.

In this sample, this clonotype turned up a few times. This chain joins TRBV20-1 and TRBJ2-5, with D unclear. The CDR3 contains 13 residues. The germline CDR1 and CDR2 sequences are DFQATT and SNEGSKA (reference sequence). The V gene lost 6 bases and the J gene lost 1 base, with 12 bases spanning the gap. The CDR3 bases are TGCAGTGCCCCTAAATCCCCCCAAGAGACCCAGTACTTC. Translating gives CSAPKSPQETQYF.

The chain links TRBV20-1 to TRBJ2-1; D ambiguous. Germline CDR1 DFQATT, CDR2 SNEGSKA (reference sequence). The CDR3 contains 13 residues. Trimming took off 6 bases at V and 3 bases at J, with 12 bases between the two ends. CDR3 sequence: CSAIERLYNEQFF. In DNA form, the CDR3 reads TGCAGTGCGATAGAGAGGCTCTACAATGAGCAGTTCTTC.

This chain joins TRBV5-1 and TRBJ2-3; a weak D match, TRBD1 (6 bases). The germline V gene has CDR1 SGHRS and CDR2 YFSETQ. This CDR3 is built from 17 residues. Trimming cost V 2 bases and J 3 bases, with 19 bases left between them. The CDR3 DNA reads as TGCGCCAGCAGCTTTAGAGGCACAGGGTCGGCGACAGATACGCAGTATTTT. Translating gives CASSFRGTGSATDTQYF.

V is TRBV14 and J is TRBJ1-2; D perhaps matches TRBD1 (6 bases). Looked up from germline, CDR1 is SGHDN and CDR2 is FVKESK. The V end was cut by 0 bases, the J end by 8 bases, with 13 bases between. The CDR3 loop spans 14 amino acids. Here the CDR3 DNA reads TGTGCCAGCAGCCAAGAATATCGGGGGCTCGGCTACACCTTC. It encodes CASSQEYRGLGYTF.

The chain is built from TRBV10-2 and TRBJ2-7; perhaps TRBD2 as D (7 bases). The CDR3 is 11 residues long. Trimming took off 9 bases at V and 4 bases at J, with 10 bases between the two ends. From germline, CDR1 is WSHSY and CDR2 SAAADI. The DNA for the CDR3 is TGCGCCAGGGGGGGGCCTTACGAGCAGTACTTC. Encoded protein: CARGGPYEQYF.

This chain uses TRBV2 with TRBJ2-5; D is possibly TRBD1 (5 bases). The germline gives CDR1 SNHLY, CDR2 FYNNEI. This CDR3 comprises 15 residues. V lost 1 base, J lost 3 bases, and 12 bases lay in between. The CDR3 spells CASSEERHRKETQYF. CDR3 nucleotide sequence: TGTGCCAGCAGTGAAGAACGGCACAGGAAAGAGACCCAGTACTTC. Drawing the rest from reference TRBV2 and TRBJ2-5, the complete variable domain is EPEVTQTPSHQVTQMGQEVILRCVPISNHLYFYWYRQILGQKVEFLVSFYNNEISEKSEIFDDQFSVERPDGSNFTLKIRSTKLEDSAMYFCASSEERHRKETQYFGPGTRLLVL.

This clonotype was recorded a few times. The rearrangement uses TRBV5-6 and TRBJ2-7; D uncertain. The V gene's germline CDR1 is SGHDT and CDR2 YYEEEE. Trimming pared 1 base from V and 6 bases from J, leaving 14 bases between. CDR3 length: 14 residues. DNA for the CDR3: TGTGCCAGCAGCTTGATGGAACTCACTACCGAGCAGTACTTC. Residues: CASSLMELTTEQYF.

This chain links TRBV29-1 with TRBJ1-2; no firm D call. In germline, CDR1 is SQVTM, CDR2 ANQGSEA. With 2 bases removed from V and 5 bases from J, the gap between germline ends came to 6 bases. The CDR3 spans 11 residues. DNA of the CDR3: TGCAGCGTTGAAATCGGGTATGGCTACACCTTC. As protein: CSVEIGYGYTF.

In this sample, this clonotype turned up a few times. The J gene is TRBJ2-1, the V gene TRBV7-6; TRBD2 aligns across 10 bases. V lost 2 bases and J lost 2; bases outside the gene matches: 3. The CDR3 extends over 16 amino acids. Germline V gene sequence: CDR1 SGHVS, CDR2 FNYEAQ. This CDR3 is CASSLKLAGPYNEQFF. DNA for the CDR3: TGTGCCAGCAGCTTAAAACTAGCGGGACCCTACAATGAGCAGTTCTTC.

The sample holds a few counts of this clonotype. The chain recombines TRBV21-1 with TRBJ1-1; the table's D gene call, TRBD1, was not cross checked with the DNA. TRBV21-1 is a listed pseudogene. The CDR3 sequence is 18 residues long. The CDR3 sequence: CASSASRPGTGTNTEAFF. CDR3 DNA sequence: TGTGCCAGCAGCGCTTCGCGACCCGGGACAGGGACCAACACTGAAGCTTTCTTT.

This clonotype was detected many times. The genes are TRBV20-1 and TRBJ2-3; 10 bases are a match to TRBD2. Germline V gives CDR1 DFQATT, CDR2 SNEGSKA (reference sequence). This CDR3 is 16 amino acids long. J was trimmed by 4 bases and V by 5 bases; bases with no gene match: 12. The CDR3 sequence: CSAGPVASGGPDTQYF. CDR3 DNA: TGCAGTGCTGGCCCCGTTGCTAGCGGGGGCCCAGATACGCAGTATTTT.

This clonotype was observed a few times. This rearrangement joins TRBV25-1 to TRBJ2-7; the match to TRBD2 covers 7 bases. Germline CDR1 is MGHDK and CDR2 is SYGVNS. V was pared by 5 bases and J by 3 bases, with 13 bases of the junction left unmatched. CDR3 length: 16 residues. The CDR3 spells CASSPTTRLALYEQYF. The CDR3 DNA reads TGTGCCAGCAGTCCAACCACACGACTAGCCCTCTACGAGCAGTACTTC.

The table lists this clonotype with a few counts. V and J are TRBV5-1 and TRBJ2-2, with 13 bases fitting TRBD2. The germline gives CDR1 SGHRS, CDR2 YFSETQ. With 4 bases clipped from V and 7 bases from J, the junction kept 7 bases outside the gene matches. The CDR3 spans 16 residues. In DNA form, the CDR3 reads TGCGCCAGCAGCCCTACTAGCGGGAGGGCAGTCGGGGAGCTGTTTTTT. Its translation is CASSPTSGRAVGELFF.

In this sample, this clonotype turned up a few times. The chain joins TRBV20-1 to TRBJ1-5, with no clear D. This CDR3 has 14 residues. CDR1 is DFQATT, CDR2 SNEGSKA, per germline (reference sequence). Trimming removed 5 bases at V and 2 bases at J, with 13 bases between. CDR3 DNA sequence: TGCAGTGCTGGAGGTAATTGGGGCAATCAGCCCCAGCATTTT. It codes for CSAGGNWGNQPQHF.

The chain has TRBV11-2 and TRBJ1-1; a possible D gene is TRBD1 (5 bases). CDR3 length equals 15 residues. The V gene's germline CDR1 is SGHAT and CDR2 FQNNGV. V was cut by 5 bases and J by 8 bases, with 21 bases left in between. The CDR3 is CASSPGWGGGFEAFF. DNA of the CDR3: TGTGCCAGCAGCCCGGGATGGGGGGGAGGTTTCGAAGCTTTCTTT.

This clonotype has only a few counts. The J gene is TRBJ2-3, the V gene TRBV5-5, with 9 bases lining up with TRBD1. V shed 6 bases, J shed 4 bases, and the junction held 9 bases outside the gene matches. The CDR3 length is 15 residues. Per germline, CDR1 SGHKS and CDR2 YYEKEE (reference sequence). The CDR3 DNA reads as TGTGCCAGCATCAGAACAGGGGGCGTATCAGATACGCAGTATTTT. This encodes CASIRTGGVSDTQYF.

This clonotype occurred a few times. V is TRBV5-5 and J is TRBJ2-2; unclear D gene. The CDR3 runs 15 residues. The germline V gene encodes CDR1 SGHKS and CDR2 YYEKEE (reference sequence). Trimming shortened V by 6 bases and J by 0 bases, and 12 bases separated the two germline ends. DNA for the CDR3: TGTGCCAGCAACAGAGGACGGTCGAACACCGGGGAGCTGTTTTTT. Translation gives CASNRGRSNTGELFF.